This T cell receptor (beta chain) was retrieved from a study of blood T cell repertoires in COVID-19. Germline assignment: CDR1 SNHLY and CDR2 FYNNEI. The CDR3 loop spans 16 amino acids. The trim removed 4 bases at V and 4 bases at J, leaving 9 bases unmatched. Using immunoSEQ multiplex PCR, the repertoire was profiled, and TCRdb retains in-frame clones only, with some absent. The profile covers 150,000 to 200,000 clones, with more than 85% appearing a single time and roughly 0.99% taken by the ten largest. Sequenced material: peripheral blood. The clonotype originates from a man aged 18 to 30 with acute or convalescent COVID-19. The chain joins TRBV2 to TRBJ1-5; TRBD1 matches at 8 bases. The DNA for the CDR3 is TGTGCCAGCAGTGTTTCAGGGGGCAACGCGAATCAGCCCCAGCATTTT. Translating it yields CASSVSGGNANQPQHF.